Below are 10 T cell receptor beta chains sequenced from a single sample in a study of blood T cells in healthy people across ages. A J-beta primer mix and a sample-barcoded 5' primer were used in a second PCR of roughly 7 to 12 cycles. MiXCR was run by TCRdb on the 5' RACE reads, yielding one entry per CDR3 protein. Here the sample spans 550,000 to 750,000 distinct CDR3 sequences, 21% being singletons. Sequences were obtained from blood. The receptors derive from a man between 65 and 80 years old in good health.

This rearrangement joins TRBV6-1 to TRBJ2-1; 9 positions match TRBD2. V was pared by 8 bases and J by 2 bases, with 4 bases of the junction left unmatched. CDR3 size: 14 residues. Per the germline V gene, CDR1 is MNHNS and CDR2 is SASEGT. Here the CDR3 reads CASVAGGPYNEQFF. The DNA of the CDR3 is TGTGCCAGCGTCGCGGGAGGGCCCTACAATGAGCAGTTCTTC.

This clonotype came up many times. The V call is TRBV7-3, the J call TRBJ2-5, with a weak D call TRBD1 (6 bases). The V and J ends lost 5 bases and 2 bases respectively, with 18 bases between them. CDR3 length: 16 amino acids. Looked up from germline, CDR1 is SGHTA and CDR2 is FQGTGA. CDR3 DNA: TGTGCCAGCAGCCAGGGGCCCACAGGCTCACAAGAGACCCAGTACTTC. Residues: CASSQGPTGSQETQYF.

The chain has TRBV11-1 and TRBJ2-4; 12 bases are shared with TRBD1. CDR1 SGHAT and CDR2 FQDESV come from the germline V gene (reference sequence). V lost 1 base and J lost 8; bases outside the gene matches: 3. This CDR3 has 15 residues. The CDR3 nucleotides are TGTGCCAGCAGCTTAGATGGGACAGGGGGCGACATTCAGTACTTC. It codes for CASSLDGTGGDIQYF.

A few counts support this clonotype. The chain recombines TRBV28 with TRBJ2-7; 9 bases map to TRBD1. The V gene's germline CDR1 is MDHEN and CDR2 SYDVKM. V was clipped by 4 bases and J by 5 bases; unmatched bases: 12. The CDR3 extends over 16 amino acids. The CDR3 DNA is TGTGCCAGCAGTTCGCCGTCGACAGGGGGAAGCGACGAGCAGTACTTC. This codes for CASSSPSTGGSDEQYF.

This clonotype has more than one count but fewer than ten. The chain has TRBV24-1 and TRBJ2-3; 8 bases map to TRBD2. CDR3 size: 16 residues. Germline V gene data show CDR1 as KGHDR and CDR2 as SFDVKD. Trimming removed 2 bases from V and 0 bases from J; junction bases left unmatched: 3. The CDR3 loop reads CATSDSSSGSTDTQYF. The CDR3, as DNA: TGTGCCACCAGTGATTCCTCTAGCGGGAGCACAGATACGCAGTATTTT.

The chain couples TRBV3-1 to TRBJ2-5, with D possibly called TRBD1 or TRBD2 (5 bases each). The germline V gene has CDR1 LGHDT and CDR2 YNNKEL (reference sequence). Trimming cost V 3 bases and J 10 bases, with 21 bases left between them. The CDR3 is 15 residues long. The DNA for the CDR3 is TGTGCCAGCAGCCAGACCCGGGACCCCCGTCCGGTCCAGTACTTC. This translates into CASSQTRDPRPVQYF.

This chain links TRBV27 with TRBJ1-2; possibly TRBD1 for D (5 bases). This CDR3 is built from 14 residues. Deletions cut 6 bases from V and 10 bases from J, with 21 bases between. The germline V gene has CDR1 MNHEY and CDR2 SMNVEV (reference sequence). The CDR3 is CASSPRDGVDVYTF. The DNA of the CDR3 is TGTGCCAGCAGCCCTCGGGACGGGGTGGATGTCTACACCTTC.

In its sample, this clonotype was seen a few times. The chain links TRBV10-2 to TRBJ1-4, with D unresolved. The CDR3 totals 14 residues. CDR1 and CDR2 from the germline V gene are WSHSY and SAAADI. Trimming left V 1 base short and J 8 bases short, with 11 bases between. CDR3 in DNA: TGCGCCAGCAGTGAGTGGGGAACAGAAGAAAAACTGTTTTTT. This encodes CASSEWGTEEKLFF.

The V and J genes are TRBV15 and TRBJ2-3, with D perhaps TRBD2 (6 bases). Trimming left V 0 bases short and J 2 bases short, with 18 bases between. Germline V gene lookup returns CDR1 LNHNV and CDR2 YYDKDF (reference sequence). The CDR3 contains 18 residues. This chain's CDR3 is CATSRDKRRAGYTDTQYF. The CDR3 DNA follows: TGTGCCACCAGCAGAGATAAGAGGAGGGCAGGTTACACAGATACGCAGTATTTT. Based on the CDR3 plus reference TRBV15 and TRBJ2-3, the full variable domain is DAMVIQNPRYQVTQFGKPVTLSCSQTLNHNVMYWYQQKSSQAPKLLFHYYDKDFNNEADTPDNFQSRRPNTSFCFLDIRSPGLGDTAMYLCATSRDKRRAGYTDTQYFGPGTRLTVL.

The genes are TRBV29-1 and TRBJ2-5, with D perhaps matching TRBD2 (6 bases). Gene TRBJ2-7 matches the end of the DNA better, so the J call may be wrong. The germline V gene has CDR1 SQVTM and CDR2 ANQGSEA. The CDR3 extends over 12 amino acids. CDR3 amino acids: CSVIRGTYEQYF. The CDR3 bases are TGCAGCGTTATACGGGGGACCTACGAGCAGTACTTC.